This is a list of T cell receptor beta chains from one sample in a study of PD-L1 blockade in urothelial cancer. Some clones are missing from TCRdb's copy, which holds only in-frame ones; the method was immunoSEQ multiplex PCR. This table has roughly 43,000 clones, 81% appearing once. Here the sequenced sample was PBMCs, taken around atezolizumab (anti-PD-L1) treatment. Every receptor here comes from a man between 65 and 85 years old with urothelial cancer. CDR3s include the opening cysteine and the closing phenylalanine or tryptophan. Each record gives: V gene, D gene, J gene, clone size, CDR3 DNA, CDR3 protein. The D gene is left open where the match is weak. Some rows mark clone size as missing; the rest say once, few, many or name a class of expanded clone.

>TRBV19|.|TRBJ1-2|.
TGTGCCAGTAGCAACAGTAACTATGGCTACACCTTC
CASSNSNYGYTF
>TRBV5-1|TRBD2|TRBJ2-3|.
TGCGCCAGCAGCAAGATTAGCGGGAGCACTACAGATACGCAGTATTTT
CASSKISGSTTDTQYF
>TRBV9|.|TRBJ1-5|.
TGTGCCAGCAGCGTGGACGGGGACAATCAGCCCCAGCATTTT
CASSVDGDNQPQHF
>TRBV7-6|.|TRBJ2-6|.
TGTGCCAGCAGCCCAGGCCCCAGGGCAAGCTCTGGGGCCAACGTCCTGACTTTC
CASSPGPRASSGANVLTF
>TRBV30|TRBD2|TRBJ2-5|.
TGTGCCTGGAGCCGACTAGCGGGGACCGGGGAGACCCAGTACTTC
CAWSRLAGTGETQYF
>TRBV18|.|TRBJ2-7|.
TGTGCCAGCTCACTAGCGGTATCCTACGAGCAGTACTTC
CASSLAVSYEQYF
>TRBV5-1|TRBD2|TRBJ2-7|few
TGCGCCAGCAGCAAATCGGGGGGGACGAGAGGGTCCGAGCAGTACTTC
CASSKSGGTRGSEQYF
>TRBV15|.|TRBJ1-3|.
TGTGCCACCAGCCTAGACAGTGCCTCTGGAAACACCATATATTTT
CATSLDSASGNTIYF
>TRBV7-6|.|TRBJ2-3|.
TGTGCCAGCAGCCCGAAACTACGGGGGAAAGATACGCAGTATTTT
CASSPKLRGKDTQYF
>TRBV5-1|TRBD2|TRBJ2-7|.
TGCGCCAGCAGCTCGAGAGGAACTAGCGGGAGGTCCTACGAGCAGTACTTC
CASSSRGTSGRSYEQYF
>TRBV5-4|.|TRBJ2-3|.
TGTGCCAGCAGCCCCGGGAGCATAACAGATACGCAGTATTTT
CASSPGSITDTQYF
>TRBV6-5|.|TRBJ1-2|.
TGTGCCAGCAGTAGCAACTATGGCTACACCTTC
CASSSNYGYTF
>TRBV5-1|TRBD2|TRBJ2-3|few
TGCGCCAGCAGCCTGCTCTCTAGCGGGAGTAACCCAGATACGCAGTATTTT
CASSLLSSGSNPDTQYF
>TRBV7-2|TRBD2|TRBJ2-1|.
TGTGCCAGCAGCCCTCCCAGCGGGAGAGGGCAGTTCTTC
CASSPPSGRGQFF
>TRBV9|.|TRBJ2-1|.
TGTGCCAGCAGCGTAGCCGGGACTGCCTCCTACAATGAGCAGTTCTTC
CASSVAGTASYNEQFF
>TRBV25-1|.|TRBJ1-2|once
TGTGCCAGCAGTGAAGGGGGGTCAGGCTACACCTTC
CASSEGGSGYTF
>TRBV6-1|TRBD1|TRBJ1-6|.
TGTGCCAGCAGTGAATTCCCCCTGACCGGGACAGCTACATATTCACCCCTCCACTTT
CASSEFPLTGTATYSPLHF
>TRBV5-1|.|TRBJ1-1|.
TGCGCCAGCAGCCTACAGAACATGAACACTGAAGCTTTCTTT
CASSLQNMNTEAFF
>TRBV19|TRBD2|TRBJ2-7|.
TGTGCCAGTAGGGGGATCGGACAGCCGGGACTAGCGGGATCGTACGAGCAGTACTTC
CASRGIGQPGLAGSYEQYF
>TRBV28|.|TRBJ1-1|few
TGTGCCAGCAGATTACTACAGGGCCCGAACACTGAAGCTTTCTTT
CASRLLQGPNTEAFF
>TRBV15|.|TRBJ1-5|few
TGTGCCACAAATAGACAGGGCAATCAGCCCCAGCATTTT
CATNRQGNQPQHF
>TRBV7-6|.|TRBJ1-1|.
TGTGCCAGCAGCTCGGGGAGCCGGACTGAAGCTTTCTTT
CASSSGSRTEAFF
>TRBV6-5|.|TRBJ1-1|.
TGTGCCAGCGTACCCACAGGGCTTACTGAAGCTTTCTTT
CASVPTGLTEAFF
>TRBV11-2|.|TRBJ2-1|few
TGTGCCAGCAGCTTGGAGGCAAGCTCCTACAATGAGCAGTTCTTC
CASSLEASSYNEQFF
>TRBV19|TRBD1|TRBJ2-7|.
TGTGCCAGTAGTGAGGGACAGGGCTCTCCCTACGAGCAGTACTTC
CASSEGQGSPYEQYF
>TRBV28|.|TRBJ1-5|.
TGTGCCAGCACCCCTGGAGAAAATAGCAATCAGCCCCAGCATTTT
CASTPGENSNQPQHF
>TRBV18|.|TRBJ1-2|.
TGTGCCAGCTCACTAAACCGCCGGGACATCTATGGCTACACCTTC
CASSLNRRDIYGYTF
>TRBV28|TRBD1|TRBJ1-1|.
TGTGCCACCCGCAGTTTTTTGTTGCAGGGGGCGTCTGACACTGAAGCTTTCTTT
CATRSFLLQGASDTEAFF
>TRBV18|TRBD2|TRBJ2-7|.
TGTGCCAGCTCACCATCTCAGGGAGGGTACGAGCAGTACTTC
CASSPSQGGYEQYF
>TRBV10-3|.|TRBJ1-5|.
TGTGCCTCGCGCATGGGGGCAGGGGGCAATCAGCCCCAGCATTTT
CASRMGAGGNQPQHF
>TRBV7-2|.|TRBJ2-7|few
TGTGCCAGCAGCTTAGAGGGACTTGGTGGCTACGAGCAGTACTTC
CASSLEGLGGYEQYF
>TRBV25-1|TRBD2|TRBJ2-5|.
TGTGCCAGCAGTGTAGGTGCGGGAGCCCAAGAGACCCAGTACTTC
CASSVGAGAQETQYF
>TRBV27|.|TRBJ2-6|.
TGTGCCAGCGGCAAATTCTCTGGGGCCAACGTCCTGACTTTC
CASGKFSGANVLTF
>TRBV5-4|TRBD1|TRBJ2-4|.
TGTGCCAGCAGCCTGGGGGGACAGGGGGCCGACATTCAGTACTTC
CASSLGGQGADIQYF
>TRBV5-1|.|TRBJ2-7|.
TGCGCCAGCAGCTCGGGGACATTTGAAAGCAGGGAGCAGTACTTC
CASSSGTFESREQYF
>TRBV25-1|TRBD2|TRBJ2-3|once
TGTGCCAGCAGGAAACTAGCGGGGCGCACAGATACGCAGTATTTT
CASRKLAGRTDTQYF
>TRBV27|.|TRBJ2-3|few
TGTGCCAGCACCCGTATCGGGGGTCCAGATACGCAGTATTTT
CASTRIGGPDTQYF
>TRBV5-4|.|TRBJ1-6|.
TGTGCCAGCAGCCCGACAGTAGGATCTTACTCACCCCTCCACTTT
CASSPTVGSYSPLHF
>TRBV6-5|.|TRBJ1-3|.
TGTGCCAGCAGGAGAGGACAGAGCTCTGGAAACACCATATATTTT
CASRRGQSSGNTIYF
>TRBV18|TRBD1|TRBJ2-7|.
TGTGCCAGCTCACCCGGGACAGGGGACGAGCAGTACTTC
CASSPGTGDEQYF
>TRBV6-1|.|TRBJ1-1|.
TGTGCCAGCAGTGAGCAAGGACAGTCGGGTTCGGCTTTCTTT
CASSEQGQSGSAFF
>TRBV28|TRBD1|TRBJ2-7|.
TGTGCCAGCAGCGACCGGGACAGGGGCTACATGCTCTCCTACGAGCAGTACTTC
CASSDRDRGYMLSYEQYF
>TRBV10-3|.|TRBJ2-2|few
TGTGCCATCAGTGAAATTAATACGGGGACCGGGGAGCTGTTTTTT
CAISEINTGTGELFF
>TRBV14|.|TRBJ1-1|.
TGTGCCAGCAGCCAAAATGGGGCGGCGGGGAGGGACACTGAAGCTTTCTTT
CASSQNGAAGRDTEAFF
>TRBV5-6|TRBD1|TRBJ2-7|.
TGTGCCAGCAGTTTTCCGGGACAGCTCTACGAGCAGTACTTC
CASSFPGQLYEQYF
>TRBV6-4|.|TRBJ2-1|.
TGTGCCAGCAGTGACACCCGGGGGGCAGATCAGCAGTTCTTC
CASSDTRGADQQFF
>TRBV6-1|TRBD2|TRBJ2-1|.
TGTGCCAGCAGCGCGACTAGCGGAAACTACAATGAGCAGTTCTTC
CASSATSGNYNEQFF
>TRBV4-1|TRBD2|TRBJ2-3|few
TGCGCCAGCAGCCAAGCGGGACTAGCGGACTATGCCCCTCGCACAGATACGCAGTATTTT
CASSQAGLADYAPRTDTQYF